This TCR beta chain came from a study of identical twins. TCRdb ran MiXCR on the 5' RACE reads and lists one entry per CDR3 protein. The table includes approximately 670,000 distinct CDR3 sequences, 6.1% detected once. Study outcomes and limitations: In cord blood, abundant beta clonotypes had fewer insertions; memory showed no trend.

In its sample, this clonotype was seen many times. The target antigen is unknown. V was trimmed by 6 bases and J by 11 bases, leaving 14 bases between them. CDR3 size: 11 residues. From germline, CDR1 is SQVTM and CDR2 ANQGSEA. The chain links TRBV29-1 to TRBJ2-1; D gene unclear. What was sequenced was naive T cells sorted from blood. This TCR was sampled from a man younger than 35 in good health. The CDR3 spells CSVGRANKQFF. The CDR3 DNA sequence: TGCAGCGTCGGAAGGGCCAACAAGCAGTTCTTC.